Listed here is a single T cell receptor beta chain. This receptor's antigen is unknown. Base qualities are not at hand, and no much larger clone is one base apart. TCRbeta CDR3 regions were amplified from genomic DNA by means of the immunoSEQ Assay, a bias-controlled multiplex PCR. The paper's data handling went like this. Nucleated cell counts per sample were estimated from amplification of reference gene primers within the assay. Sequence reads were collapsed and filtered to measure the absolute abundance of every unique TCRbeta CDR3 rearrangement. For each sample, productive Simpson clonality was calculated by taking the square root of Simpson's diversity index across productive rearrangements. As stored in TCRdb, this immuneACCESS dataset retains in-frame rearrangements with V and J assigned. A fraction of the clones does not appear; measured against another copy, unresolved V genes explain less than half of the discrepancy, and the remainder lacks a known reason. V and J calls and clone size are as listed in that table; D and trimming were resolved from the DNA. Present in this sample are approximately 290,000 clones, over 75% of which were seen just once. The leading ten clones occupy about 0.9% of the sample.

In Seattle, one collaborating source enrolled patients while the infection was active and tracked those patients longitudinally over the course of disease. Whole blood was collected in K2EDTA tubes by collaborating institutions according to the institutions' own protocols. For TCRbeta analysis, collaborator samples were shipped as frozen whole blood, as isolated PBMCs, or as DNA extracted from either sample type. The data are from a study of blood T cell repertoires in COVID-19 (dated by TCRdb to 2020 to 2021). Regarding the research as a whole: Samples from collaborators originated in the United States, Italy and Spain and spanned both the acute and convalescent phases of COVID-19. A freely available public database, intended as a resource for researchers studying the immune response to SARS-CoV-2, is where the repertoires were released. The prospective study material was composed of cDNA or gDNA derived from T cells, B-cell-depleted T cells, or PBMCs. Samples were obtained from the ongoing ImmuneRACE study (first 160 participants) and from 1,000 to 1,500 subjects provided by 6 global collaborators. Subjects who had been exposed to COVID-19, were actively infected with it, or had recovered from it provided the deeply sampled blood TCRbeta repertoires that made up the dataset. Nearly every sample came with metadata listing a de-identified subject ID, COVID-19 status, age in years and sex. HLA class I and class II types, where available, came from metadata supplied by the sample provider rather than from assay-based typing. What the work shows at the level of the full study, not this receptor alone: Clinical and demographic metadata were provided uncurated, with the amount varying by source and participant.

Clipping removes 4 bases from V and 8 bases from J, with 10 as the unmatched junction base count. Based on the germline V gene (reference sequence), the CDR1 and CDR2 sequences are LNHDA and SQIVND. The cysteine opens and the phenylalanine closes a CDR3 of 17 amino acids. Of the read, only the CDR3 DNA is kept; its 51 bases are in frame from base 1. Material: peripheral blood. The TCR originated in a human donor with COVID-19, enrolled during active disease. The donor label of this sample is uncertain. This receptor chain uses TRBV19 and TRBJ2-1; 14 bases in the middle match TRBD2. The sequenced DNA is TGTGCCAGTAGTACCTCTCCGGGACTAGCGGGAGCTCATGAGCAGTTCTTC. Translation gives CASSTSPGLAGAHEQFF. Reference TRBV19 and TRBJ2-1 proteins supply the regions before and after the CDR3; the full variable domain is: DGGITQSPKYLFRKEGQNVTLSCEQNLNHDAMYWYRQDPGQGLRLIYYSQIVNDFQKGDIAEGYSVSREKKESFPLTVTSAQKNPTAFYLCASSTSPGLAGAHEQFFGPGTRLTVL.